Presented here are 28 T cell receptor beta chains from one specimen sequenced in a study of T cell repertoires in cytomegalovirus infection (dated by TCRdb to between 2017 and 2020). Their antigen targets remain unknown. Data came from an Illumina HiSeq 1500. TCRdb took the public reads, trimmed them with fastp at Q25, ran MiXCR for clone calling and kept in-frame beta chains. For every CDR3 protein sequence, its rows merge into one entry that carries the most common genes and DNA. This sample comprises approximately 910,000 distinct CDR3 sequences, around 29% of them detected only once. The ten largest clones capture over 12% of the sample. This specimen's treatment or condition label, per the study, means: in vitro stimulation with specific CMV peptide epitopes to enrich CMV-specific T cells. The sequencing here drew on cultured CD8+ T cells from PBMCs, taken from culture after CMV antigen stimulation. These TCRs come from a human donor in good health (CMV status not recorded). Some clones in this sample may be carry-over from other donors' samples.

This clonotype was detected a few times. The chain recombines TRBV20-1 with TRBJ1-5; 7 positions match TRBD1. V was pared by 5 bases and J by 1 base, with 5 bases of the junction left unmatched. Germline V gene sequence: CDR1 DFQATT, CDR2 SNEGSKA (reference sequence). CDR3 size: 14 residues. Here the CDR3 reads CSASDRVSNQPQHF. The DNA of the CDR3 is TGCAGTGCTTCAGACAGGGTGAGCAATCAGCCCCAGCATTTT.

V gene TRBV12-3 or TRBV12-4 combines with J gene TRBJ1-1, with a weak D call TRBD1 (6 bases). The V gene lost 2 bases and the J gene lost 7 bases, with 11 bases spanning the gap. This CDR3 comprises 13 residues. The CDR3 region has the DNA TGTGCCAGCAGTTTAATTGGGGGCGGTGAAGCTTTCTTT. This translates into CASSLIGGGEAFF.

There are many counts of this clonotype. The CDR3 protein is CASSPWAQRSNYGYTF. CDR3 in DNA: TGTGCCAGCAGCCCTTGGGCCCAGCGGTCTAACTATGGCTACACCTTC. The chain has TRBV7-2 and TRBJ1-2; D gene unclear. CDR1 is SGHTA and CDR2 is FQGNSA in the germline V gene. V lost 5 bases, J lost 0 bases, and 16 bases lay in between. This CDR3 has 16 amino acids.

The sample holds a few counts of this clonotype. This chain connects TRBV10-3 to TRBJ2-2; a possible D gene is TRBD1 (6 bases). This CDR3 spans 15 amino acids. CDR1 ENHRY and CDR2 SYGVKD come from the germline V gene. V was pared by 7 bases and J by 0 bases, with 12 bases between. The CDR3 region is CAIKTDSPNTGELFF. The DNA of the CDR3 is TGTGCCATCAAAACGGACAGCCCGAACACCGGGGAGCTGTTTTTT.

This chain links TRBV11-2 with TRBJ1-1, with D unresolved. The germline CDR1 and CDR2 sequences are SGHAT and FQNNGV. V lost 1 base to trimming and J lost 0 bases, with 6 bases between them. The CDR3 spans 14 residues. This chain's CDR3 is CASSLAQVNTEAFF. The CDR3 nucleotides are TGTGCCAGCAGCTTAGCCCAGGTGAACACTGAAGCTTTCTTT.

This clonotype has ten or more counts. The chain links TRBV6-1 to TRBJ1-5; D is perhaps TRBD1 (5 bases). Trimming left V 6 bases short and J 5 bases short, with 11 bases between. The CDR3 consists of 13 residues. Germline V CDR1 and CDR2: MNHNS, SASEGT. CDR3 in DNA: TGTGCCAGCAGCCAGAGGGGCCATCAGCCCCAGCATTTT. This codes for CASSQRGHQPQHF.

V and J are TRBV24-1 and TRBJ2-3; 10 bases are a match to TRBD1. CDR3 length: 16 residues. V trimming: 4 bases; J trimming: 4 bases; junction bases outside the gene matches: 7. Germline assignment: CDR1 KGHDR and CDR2 SFDVKD. CDR3: CATSEPQTGGADTQYF. The CDR3 coding sequence is TGTGCCACCAGTGAGCCCCAGACAGGGGGCGCAGATACGCAGTATTTT.

V and J are TRBV27 and TRBJ1-6; D is perhaps TRBD1 (5 bases). The germline CDR1 and CDR2 sequences are MNHEY and SMNVEV (reference sequence). The CDR3 length is 15 residues. Between the trimmed V and J ends, which lost 2 bases and 9 bases, there was a span of 14 bases. The DNA for the CDR3 is TGTGCCAGCAGTTTAGGGGAAGGGGTAGGTTCACCCCTCCACTTT. The encoded protein is CASSLGEGVGSPLHF.

There are a few counts of this clonotype. This sequence joins TRBV7-9 and TRBJ2-1; no clear D. Between the trimmed V and J ends, which lost 5 bases and 7 bases, there was a span of 9 bases. Germline-derived CDR1 and CDR2 are SEHNR and FQNEAQ (reference sequence). The CDR3 totals 12 residues. The CDR3, as DNA: TGTGCCAGCAGCCCCCCTGATAATGAGCAGTTCTTC. Residues: CASSPPDNEQFF.

The chain combines TRBV6-5 with TRBJ2-5; D possibly corresponds to TRBD2 (6 bases). Deletions cut 0 bases from V and 6 bases from J, with 14 bases between. This CDR3 comprises 15 residues. Germline V CDR1 and CDR2: MNHEY, SVGAGI. This CDR3 reads CASSYSGGGGKTQYF. The CDR3 coding sequence is TGTGCCAGCAGTTACTCCGGGGGAGGTGGGAAGACCCAGTACTTC.

This sequence joins TRBV24-1 and TRBJ1-1; D possibly corresponds to TRBD1 (6 bases). The CDR3 is 15 amino acids. V lost 8 bases to trimming and J lost 5 bases, with 20 bases between them. The germline gives CDR1 KGHDR, CDR2 SFDVKD. The CDR3, as DNA: TGTGCCACCATTCGTGACAGGACCGCGGGGACTGAAGCTTTCTTT. As protein: CATIRDRTAGTEAFF.

This clonotype occurred many times. The chain has TRBV6-5 and TRBJ2-1; 7 bases are a match to TRBD2. The CDR3 has 13 amino acids. CDR1 is MNHEY and CDR2 is SVGAGI in the germline V gene. V lost 10 bases, J lost 3 bases, and 6 bases stayed unmatched. The CDR3 sequence: CATGGRSYNEQFF. In DNA form, the CDR3 reads TGTGCCACCGGCGGGAGAAGCTACAATGAGCAGTTCTTC.

This clonotype was counted many times. V usage is TRBV18 and J usage is TRBJ2-5, with 7 bases aligning to TRBD2. The CDR3 runs to 14 residues. The germline V gene encodes CDR1 KGHSH and CDR2 LQKENI. Trimming at V came to 3 bases and at J to 4 bases, leaving 5 bases not matched to a gene. The CDR3 DNA follows: TGTGCCAGCTCACCCTCGGGACTAACAGAGACCCAGTACTTC. This encodes CASSPSGLTETQYF.

This clonotype was recorded a few times. The J gene is TRBJ2-3, the V gene TRBV15; D may be TRBD2 (7 bases). This CDR3 comprises 17 residues. Germline lookup yields CDR1 LNHNV and CDR2 YYDKDF (reference sequence). V was clipped by 0 bases and J by 2 bases, with 15 bases between them. CDR3 DNA sequence: TGTGCCACCAGCAGAGATTCCGGCGGGGGCCCCACAGATACGCAGTATTTT. It is translated as CATSRDSGGGPTDTQYF.

The rearrangement uses TRBV6-5 and TRBJ1-2; tentative D call: TRBD1 (6 bases). Germline V gene data show CDR1 as MNHEY and CDR2 as SVGAGI. Trimming left V 4 bases short and J 8 bases short, with 20 bases between. The length of the CDR3 is 15 residues. DNA for the CDR3: TGTGCCAGCAGTTGGTCTTTGGGGGCGGCTAAGGGCTACACCTTC. Protein product: CASSWSLGAAKGYTF.

This clonotype has just a few counts. This sequence joins TRBV10-3 and TRBJ2-3; D might be TRBD1 (5 bases). With 5 bases removed from V and 1 base from J, the gap between germline ends came to 10 bases. CDR3 length: 14 residues. Germline CDR1 is ENHRY and CDR2 is SYGVKD. The CDR3 here is CAISITGGTDTQYF. Written as DNA, the CDR3 is TGTGCCATCAGTATTACAGGAGGCACAGATACGCAGTATTTT.

The sample holds many counts of this clonotype. The chain links TRBV7-2 to TRBJ1-6; D call uncertain. The CDR3 runs 18 residues. CDR1 is SGHTA and CDR2 is FQGNSA in the germline V gene. V was pared by 8 bases and J by 9 bases, with 29 bases between. The CDR3 here is CASLESRTVWGTSSPLHF. In DNA form, the CDR3 reads TGTGCCAGCCTAGAATCGCGGACGGTGTGGGGAACCAGTTCACCCCTCCACTTT.

The rearrangement joins TRBV15 to TRBJ2-7; 8 positions match TRBD1. CDR1 is LNHNV and CDR2 is YYDKDF in the germline V gene (reference sequence). Germline trimming cut 3 bases from V and 1 base from J; bases unmatched to any gene: 5. The CDR3 loop spans 15 amino acids. The CDR3 sequence is CATSSDRGASYEQYF. The CDR3 bases are TGTGCCACCAGCAGCGACAGGGGCGCTTCCTACGAGCAGTACTTC.

This rearrangement joins TRBV6-6 to TRBJ2-2; no definite D call. The V end was cut by 0 bases, the J end by 6 bases, with 11 bases between. The V gene's germline CDR1 is MNHNY and CDR2 SVGAGI (reference sequence). This CDR3 region has 15 residues. The CDR3 region is CASSYSVEIPGELFF. CDR3 coding DNA: TGTGCCAGCAGTTACTCTGTGGAAATCCCCGGGGAGCTGTTTTTT.

The sample holds many counts of this clonotype. The junction departs from the called germline gene at one end, perhaps through a read error. V and J are TRBV4-3 and TRBJ1-5; 9 bases agree with TRBD1. CDR1 is LGHNA, CDR2 YSLEER, per germline. This CDR3 region has 16 residues. The CDR3 DNA follows: TGCGCCAGCAGCCGGGACAGGGTTCCGAGCACTCAGCCCCAGCATTTT. Protein: CASSRDRVPSTQPQHF.

This chain links TRBV27 with TRBJ2-1; 8 nucleotides match TRBD1. The CDR3 extends over 15 amino acids. Germline values: CDR1 MNHEY, CDR2 SMNVEV (reference sequence). V was clipped by 4 bases and J by 4 bases; unmatched bases: 6. The CDR3 loop is CASSYGDRNYNEQFF. The CDR3 nucleotides are TGTGCCAGCAGTTATGGGGACAGGAATTACAATGAGCAGTTCTTC.

This clonotype was found a few times. V usage is TRBV6-6 and J usage is TRBJ2-5; weak D call: TRBD2 (5 bases). V lost 0 bases and J 5 bases, leaving 13 bases between the germline ends. CDR1 MNHNY and CDR2 SVGAGI come from the germline V gene (reference sequence). The length of the CDR3 is 15 residues. The CDR3 DNA is TGTGCCAGCAGTTACTCGAGGGTTTTCAGGGAGACCCAGTACTTC. Translated: CASSYSRVFRETQYF.

V gene TRBV6-5 combines with J gene TRBJ1-1; no clear D gene. Germline V gene lookup returns CDR1 MNHEY and CDR2 SVGAGI. This CDR3 has 15 amino acids. V was shortened by 4 bases and J by 1 base, with 13 bases between the two germline ends. The CDR3 loop reads CASSFAPSGNTEAFF. In nucleotides, the CDR3 is TGTGCCAGCAGTTTCGCGCCCTCAGGGAACACTGAAGCTTTCTTT.

V and J are TRBV29-1 and TRBJ1-2; D remains unclear. Between the trimmed V and J ends, which lost 3 bases and 6 bases, there was a span of 14 bases. CDR1 is SQVTM and CDR2 is ANQGSEA in the germline V gene. CDR3 size: 13 residues. The DNA for the CDR3 is TGCAGCGTTGATGGAGCCAACTATCATGGCTACACCTTC. Residues: CSVDGANYHGYTF.

Ten or more counts support this clonotype. The chain carries TRBV7-6 and TRBJ2-5; D not resolved. In germline, CDR1 is SGHVS, CDR2 FNYEAQ. CDR3 length: 11 amino acids. Between the trimmed V and J ends, which lost 8 bases and 2 bases, there was a span of 6 bases. CDR3 residues: CASSNQETQYF. The CDR3 DNA is TGTGCCAGCTCGAATCAAGAGACCCAGTACTTC. Based on the CDR3 plus reference TRBV7-6 and TRBJ2-5, the full variable domain is GAGVSQSPRYKVTKRGQDVALRCDPISGHVSLYWYRQALGQGPEFLTYFNYEAQQDKSGLPNDRFSAERPEGSISTLTIQRTEQRDSAMYRCASSNQETQYFGPGTRLLVL.

This clonotype was observed many times. In DNA, the CDR3 is TGTGCCAGCAGCTTAGCGCGATATAAGTTACAAGAGACCCAGTACTTC. Its translation: CASSLARYKLQETQYF. This sequence joins TRBV7-8 and TRBJ2-5; D not resolved. The CDR3 is made up of 16 amino acids. V lost 0 bases, J lost 2 bases, and 13 bases lay in between. Germline CDR1 SGHVS, CDR2 FQNEAQ.

This clonotype has a handful of counts. This chain connects TRBV5-6 to TRBJ2-1, with 11 bases identical to TRBD2. V gave up 1 base and J gave up 15 bases; unmatched junction bases: 9. This CDR3 spans 14 amino acids. Germline lookup yields CDR1 SGHDT and CDR2 YYEEEE. The CDR3 DNA is TGTGCCAGCAGCTTGACTAGCGGGGGCTTAATTGGGTTCTTC. Translation: CASSLTSGGLIGFF.

V gene TRBV7-2 combines with J gene TRBJ1-1; D is unresolved. Trimming took off 5 bases at V and 4 bases at J, with 17 bases between the two ends. The germline CDR1 and CDR2 sequences are SGHTA and FQGNSA. CDR3 length equals 15 residues. In nucleotides, the CDR3 is TGTGCCAGCAGCCCCTTAAGTGGCGGATCCACTGAAGCTTTCTTT. It specifies CASSPLSGGSTEAFF.